The clone carrying this T cell receptor (beta chain) was observed a handful of times. The antigen is not known. The source of the sample is a study of beta chain features in type 1 diabetes. Every single donor gave one heparinised blood draw, and these averaged around 110 mL. Since all of the isolated RNA was reverse transcribed, expressed TCRB transcripts were what got sequenced. The assay was immunoSEQ multiplex PCR, and TCRdb's table has in-frame clones only and misses some. This sample has hundreds of thousands of clones, with less than 20% found just once. The study, taken as a whole, reports: VDJ junctions in type 1 diabetes patients carried more deletions and fewer insertions.

Sequenced sample: naive CD4+ T cells from blood. This clonotype was obtained from a man younger than 30 in good health.

The CDR3 DNA sequence: TGTGCCAGCTCACCAGGCTGGACAGGGGGAAGAGGCGAGCAGTACTTC. Encoded protein: CASSPGWTGGRGEQYF. The rearrangement uses TRBV18 and TRBJ2-7; 10 positions match TRBD1. J gave up 6 bases and V 2 bases, and 10 bases lay outside the gene matches. The CDR3 runs to 16 residues. Per the germline V gene, CDR1 is KGHSH and CDR2 is LQKENI.